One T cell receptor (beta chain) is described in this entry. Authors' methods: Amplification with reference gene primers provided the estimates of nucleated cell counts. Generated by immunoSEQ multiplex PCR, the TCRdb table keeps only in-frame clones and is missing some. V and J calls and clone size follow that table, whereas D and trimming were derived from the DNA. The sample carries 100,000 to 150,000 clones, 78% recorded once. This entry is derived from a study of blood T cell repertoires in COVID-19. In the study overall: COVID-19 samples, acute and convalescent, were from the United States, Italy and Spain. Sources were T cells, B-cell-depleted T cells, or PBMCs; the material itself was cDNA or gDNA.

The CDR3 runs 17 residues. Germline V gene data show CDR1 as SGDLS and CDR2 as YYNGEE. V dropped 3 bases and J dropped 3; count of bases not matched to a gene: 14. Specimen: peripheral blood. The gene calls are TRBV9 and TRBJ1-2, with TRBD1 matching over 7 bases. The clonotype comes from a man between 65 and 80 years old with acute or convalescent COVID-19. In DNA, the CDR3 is TGTGCCAGCAGCGGCTACGGGACAGCTCAGGAACACTATGGCTACACCTTC. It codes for CASSGYGTAQEHYGYTF.